These T cell receptor beta chains were read from a single sample in a study of cytomegalovirus exposure and HLA in healthy donors. The assay was immunoSEQ multiplex PCR, and TCRdb's table has in-frame clones only and misses some. The data hold 170,000 or so clones, with 75% to 85% observed a single time. The sample consisted of PBMCs. Source of these receptors: a woman aged 45-59 years in good health and CMV-seropositive. CDR3s include the opening cysteine and the closing phenylalanine or tryptophan. Fields, in order: CDR3 protein, CDR3 DNA, clone size, D gene, J gene, V gene. D genes are given only for firm matches. Some rows have no size entry. The others give once, few or many, or a class for an expanded clone.

CDR3: CASSSSDGGAYNEQFF; DNA: TGTGCCAGCAGCTCGTCCGACGGGGGGGCCTACAATGAGCAGTTCTTC; size: -; D: TRBD2; J: TRBJ2-1; V: TRBV5-4
CDR3: CASSARTGVEKLFF; DNA: TGTGCCAGCAGTGCGCGGACAGGGGTTGAAAAACTGTTTTTT; size: -; D: TRBD1; J: TRBJ1-4; V: TRBV25-1
CDR3: CAWRHRGELFF; DNA: TGTGCCTGGAGACACCGCGGGGAGCTGTTTTTT; size: -; D: -; J: TRBJ2-2; V: TRBV30
CDR3: CASSLVGQKVSTTQYF; DNA: TGTGCCAGCAGCTTAGTAGGACAGAAAGTATCAACTACGCAGTATTTT; size: -; D: -; J: TRBJ2-3; V: TRBV7-9
CDR3: CASSFQGGGAYNEQFF; DNA: TGCGCCAGCAGCTTCCAAGGCGGGGGGGCCTACAATGAGCAGTTCTTC; size: -; D: TRBD2; J: TRBJ2-1; V: TRBV5-1
CDR3: CASSPAGAAVQETQYF; DNA: TGTGCCAGCAGCCCCGCGGGGGCAGCGGTTCAAGAGACCCAGTACTTC; size: -; D: -; J: TRBJ2-5; V: TRBV5-4
CDR3: CASRRPTLGTGELFF; DNA: TGTGCCAGCAGAAGACCGACACTCGGCACCGGGGAGCTGTTTTTT; size: -; D: -; J: TRBJ2-2; V: TRBV25-1
CDR3: CASSIGVGGYTEAFF; DNA: TGTGCCAGTAGTATAGGCGTAGGGGGATACACTGAAGCTTTCTTT; size: -; D: -; J: TRBJ1-1; V: TRBV19
CDR3: CASSSLTGSDYGYTF; DNA: TGTGCCAGCAGTTCCCTGACAGGATCGGACTATGGCTACACCTTC; size: -; D: -; J: TRBJ1-2; V: TRBV6-5
CDR3: CASSEGAWTDTQYF; DNA: TGTGCCAGCAGTGAAGGGGCCTGGACAGATACGCAGTATTTT; size: few; D: -; J: TRBJ2-3; V: TRBV6-1
CDR3: CAWDRDAYGYTF; DNA: TGTGCCTGGGACAGAGACGCCTATGGCTACACCTTC; size: -; D: -; J: TRBJ1-2; V: TRBV30
CDR3: CASSAGTGDYGYTF; DNA: TGCGCCAGCAGCGCCGGGACAGGGGATTATGGCTACACCTTC; size: -; D: TRBD1; J: TRBJ1-2; V: TRBV5-1
CDR3: CASSSIDRDSGNTIYF; DNA: TGTGCCAGCAGTTCCATCGACAGGGACTCTGGAAACACCATATATTTT; size: -; D: TRBD1; J: TRBJ1-3; V: TRBV7-8
CDR3: CASSKATHYGYTF; DNA: TGTGCCAGTAGTAAGGCGACACACTATGGCTACACCTTC; size: -; D: -; J: TRBJ1-2; V: TRBV19
CDR3: CAWSVLKEGYGYTF; DNA: TGTGCCTGGAGTGTTTTGAAGGAGGGCTATGGCTACACCTTC; size: -; D: -; J: TRBJ1-2; V: TRBV30
CDR3: CSVDDGTGGYTF; DNA: TGCAGCGTTGATGACGGCACGGGGGGCTACACCTTC; size: -; D: -; J: TRBJ1-2; V: TRBV29-1
CDR3: CASSRQAAYEQYF; DNA: TGTGCCAGCAGTAGACAGGCTGCCTACGAGCAGTACTTC; size: -; D: -; J: TRBJ2-7; V: TRBV2
CDR3: CASSAYSTGLASYNEQFF; DNA: TGTGCCAGCAGCGCGTACTCAACCGGACTAGCGTCCTACAATGAGCAGTTCTTC; size: -; D: TRBD2; J: TRBJ2-1; V: TRBV7-3
CDR3: CASSSNSGGTEAFF; DNA: TGTGCCAGCAGCTCCAATTCCGGGGGCACTGAAGCTTTCTTT; size: once; D: -; J: TRBJ1-1; V: TRBV11-2
CDR3: CASSALNGLAGGLQETQYF; DNA: TGTGCCAGCAGCGCATTAAATGGACTAGCGGGGGGGCTCCAAGAGACCCAGTACTTC; size: -; D: TRBD2; J: TRBJ2-5; V: TRBV9
CDR3: CASSTRDGYTF; DNA: TGTGCCAGCAGTACCAGGGATGGCTACACCTTC; size: -; D: -; J: TRBJ1-2; V: TRBV6-6
CDR3: CASSAYPSAGLKTQYF; DNA: TGTGCCAGTAGTGCGTACCCTTCAGCGGGGTTGAAGACCCAGTACTTC; size: once; D: TRBD2; J: TRBJ2-5; V: TRBV19